Sequencing of this T cell receptor beta chain was carried out in a study of blood T cell repertoires in COVID-19. In the study overall: The United States, Italy and Spain were the sources of the acute and convalescent COVID-19 samples. From T cells, B-cell-depleted T cells, or PBMCs came the material, which was cDNA or gDNA.

Authors' methods: Amplifying reference gene primers gave estimates of nucleated cell counts. The method was immunoSEQ multiplex PCR; TCRdb's version includes in-frame clones alone and lacks a portion of them. V and J calls and clone size come straight from that table; D and trimming were deduced from the DNA. The sample includes some 200,000 clones, about four fifths seen only once; the top ten take roughly 7%. Germline CDR1 and CDR2: SGHTA and FQGTGA. The length of the CDR3 is 13 residues. The ends lost 6 bases at V and 7 bases at J; junction bases unmatched: 5. Followed longitudinally, the Seattle patients had been enrolled during active infection.

The chain recombines TRBV7-3 with TRBJ1-5; 8 positions match TRBD1. The sequence came from a woman aged 80 or older with COVID-19, enrolled during active disease. Sequenced sample: peripheral blood. In nucleotides, the CDR3 is TGTGCCAGCAGTGACAGGGGTGGGCAGCCCCAGCATTTT. Protein sequence: CASSDRGGQPQHF.